The entry below describes one TCR beta chain. There are 14 residues in the CDR3. Germline-derived CDR1 and CDR2 are SGHRS and YFSETQ. The V end lost 0 bases, the J end lost 5 bases, and 10 bases lay between the germline ends. These data come from a study of blood T cell repertoires in COVID-19. The repertoire was sequenced with immunoSEQ multiplex PCR; TCRdb's copy has only in-frame clones and lacks some. Here the sample spans about 160,000 clones, 82% being singletons. The chain joins TRBV5-1 to TRBJ2-3, with D possibly TRBD2 on 5 matching bases. This receptor was taken from a man in his sixties who had recovered from COVID-19. The sample consisted of PBMCs or T cells enriched from blood (not recorded which). CDR3 nucleotide sequence: TGCGCCAGCAGCTTGGGGGAGCGGCAAGATACGCAGTATTTT. It encodes CASSLGERQDTQYF.